Listed here are 10 T cell receptor beta chains from one sample, sequenced in a study of somatic mutations in cytotoxic T cells in rheumatoid arthritis. The table came from immunoSEQ multiplex PCR; TCRdb's copy has only in-frame clones and leaves some out. Of about 16,000 clones detected, about four fifths appear once; the ten largest clones hold about 17%. Input material: CD8+ T cells sorted from blood. Every receptor here comes from an adult with rheumatoid arthritis.

This clone was observed a handful of times. J is TRBJ2-7 and V is TRBV27; a possible D gene is TRBD2 (5 bases). Trimming stripped 0 bases from V and 2 bases from J, with 8 bases between. This CDR3 comprises 14 residues. Looked up from germline, CDR1 is MNHEY and CDR2 is SMNVEV (reference sequence). CDR3 coding DNA: TGTGCCAGCAGTTTATCGAGGGTTCCCTACGAGCAGTACTTC. It encodes CASSLSRVPYEQYF.

The chain links TRBV28 to TRBJ2-1; 11 bases line up with TRBD2. V lost 0 bases and J lost 4; bases outside the gene matches: 8. Germline V CDR1 and CDR2: MDHEN, SYDVKM. The CDR3 is 18 residues long. The CDR3, as DNA: TGTGCCAGCAGTTTATGGGCCAATATAGCGGGGGGGTACAATGAGCAGTTCTTC. Amino acid sequence: CASSLWANIAGGYNEQFF.

The DNA for the CDR3 is TGTGCCAGCACCTATAAGGGGGGGGTGGGGTCCTACGAGCAGTACTTC. Its translation: CASTYKGGVGSYEQYF. This rearrangement joins TRBV7-2 to TRBJ2-7; a weak D match, TRBD2 (7 bases). CDR1 and CDR2 from the germline V gene are SGHTA and FQGNSA. The V gene lost 7 bases and the J gene lost 1 base, with 20 bases spanning the gap. The CDR3 is 16 residues long.

The chain employs TRBV25-1 and TRBJ2-1; 9 positions agree with TRBD2. The V segment lost 2 bases and the J segment 8 bases; nucleotides outside the gene matches: 7. Germline CDR1 and CDR2: MGHDK and SYGVNS. The CDR3 sequence is 15 residues long. In DNA form, the CDR3 reads TGTGCCAGCAGTGAAGGGCTAGCGGGGTTTGATGAGCAGTTCTTC. It yields the protein CASSEGLAGFDEQFF.

The CDR3 DNA reads as TGTGCCAGCAGCTTACAGACAGGTACCCCCACCGGGGAGCTGTTTTTT. It yields the protein CASSLQTGTPTGELFF. The chain couples TRBV11-3 to TRBJ2-2; maybe TRBD1 (6 bases). Germline CDR1 SGHNT, CDR2 YENEEA. The V and J ends lost 2 bases and 4 bases respectively, with 14 bases between them. The CDR3 contains 16 residues. Variable domain in full (rest from reference TRBV11-3 and TRBJ2-2): EAGVVQSPRYKIIEKKQPVAFWCNPISGHNTLYWYLQNLGQGPELLIRYENEEAVDDSQLPKDRFSAERLKGVDSTLKIQPAELGDSAVYLCASSLQTGTPTGELFFGEGSRLTVL.

J is TRBJ2-1 and V is TRBV5-8, with a possible D match to TRBD2 (6 bases). This CDR3 contains 15 residues. CDR1 SGHTS and CDR2 YDEGEE come from the germline V gene. V dropped 0 bases and J dropped 4 bases, with 11 bases sitting between them. In nucleotides, the CDR3 is TGTGCCAGCAGCTTGGAGAGGCGGGGATACAATGAGCAGTTCTTC. Amino acids: CASSLERRGYNEQFF. Full variable domain (rest looked up from reference TRBV5-8 and TRBJ2-1): EAGVTQSPTHLIKTRGQQATLRCSPISGHTSVYWYQQALGLGLQFLLWYDEGEERNRGNFPPRFSGRQFPNYSSELNVNALELEDSALYLCASSLERRGYNEQFFGPGTRLTVL.

The chain uses TRBV27 and TRBJ2-1; 8 bases agree with TRBD2. The V segment lost 0 bases and the J segment 7 bases; nucleotides outside the gene matches: 11. The CDR3 extends over 17 amino acids. Germline CDR1 is MNHEY and CDR2 is SMNVEV (reference sequence). The CDR3 sequence: CASSLSIRGGVQNEQFF. The CDR3 bases are TGTGCCAGCAGTTTATCGATTCGGGGGGGGGTTCAGAATGAGCAGTTCTTC.

This chain uses TRBV19 with TRBJ1-5; tentative D call: TRBD1 (5 bases). V was clipped by 3 bases and J by 0 bases, with 15 bases between them. CDR1 and CDR2 from the germline V gene are LNHDA and SQIVND (reference sequence). The CDR3 has 17 amino acids. The CDR3 here is CASSIKWGIYSNQPQHF. Here the CDR3 DNA reads TGTGCCAGTAGTATTAAATGGGGGATCTATAGCAATCAGCCCCAGCATTTT.

The table lists this clone with a few counts. This chain links TRBV27 with TRBJ2-7, with D maybe TRBD1 (6 bases). The CDR3 extends over 12 amino acids. The V and J ends lost 2 bases and 5 bases respectively, with 7 bases between them. The V gene's germline CDR1 is MNHEY and CDR2 SMNVEV (reference sequence). CDR3 sequence (DNA): TGTGCCAGCAGTTTAACAGGGCACGAGCAGTACTTC. Residues: CASSLTGHEQYF.

V gene TRBV5-6 combines with J gene TRBJ1-5; D remains ambiguous. Germline CDR1 and CDR2: SGHDT and YYEEEE. This CDR3 is built from 14 residues. The V gene lost 0 bases and the J gene lost 6 bases, with 10 bases spanning the gap. The CDR3 DNA is TGTGCCAGCAGCTTGGTCGGGGAGGGTCAGCCCCAGCATTTT. This codes for CASSLVGEGQPQHF.